This TCR beta chain was sequenced during a study of shared clonotypes between healthy human individuals. Clones were sequenced by immunoSEQ multiplex PCR, and TCRdb holds only the in-frame ones, with some missing. The profile covers approximately 1.5 million clones, with 97% to 99% appearing a single time and around 0.38% taken by the ten largest. About this clone itself: Its antigen is as yet unknown.

Findings and limits, study-wide: A reduction in generation probabilities was seen for non-shared clonotypes relative to those shared by all four donors. The sole specimen, blood, was sampled, and tissue repertoires likely differ.

The sample consisted of naive CD4+ T cells sorted from blood. Subset in this sample: CD45RA+ positively selected. The sequence was collected from a man aged 25 to 45 in good health.

The CDR3 sequence is CASRRTVRQPQHF. DNA of the CDR3: TGTGCCAGCAGGAGGACAGTACGCCAGCCCCAGCATTTT. The chain employs TRBV2 and TRBJ1-5, with D possibly matching TRBD1 (6 bases). Germline V gene data show CDR1 as SNHLY and CDR2 as FYNNEI. The germline V and J ends were trimmed by 6 bases and 7 bases, with 13 bases remaining between them. This CDR3 contains 13 residues.